This T cell receptor (beta chain) emerged from a study of tumor-infiltrating lymphocytes in primary liver carcinoma. From roughly 0.55 ug of total RNA, TCR beta-specific cDNA was reverse-transcribed using a constant-region primer. Investigators got TCR beta libraries out of three nested multiplex PCR rounds, done with slightly modified ARM-PCR. TCRdb recomputed calls from the multiplex PCR reads with MiXCR, one row per CDR3 protein. The profile covers roughly 55,000 distinct CDR3 sequences, with less than 85% appearing a single time and around 57% taken by the ten largest. Co-extracted RNA and DNA came from approximately 20-30 mg of unsorted bulk tissue. Surgical resection treated primary liver carcinoma in the patients. Five discrete regions of every tumor underwent sampling. Sequenced sample: liver tumor tissue from sampling region 2. Stated subset: tumor region T2, inferior pole. The sequence was collected from a man aged 35 to 55 with primary liver carcinoma and hepatitis B virus infection.

The CDR3 DNA follows: TGTGCCAGCAGTATGGGACAGCAGGATTCCTACGAGCAGTACTTC. As protein: CASSMGQQDSYEQYF. This chain links TRBV28 with TRBJ2-7; 7 bases match TRBD1. CDR3 length: 15 amino acids. CDR1 and CDR2 from the germline V gene are MDHEN and SYDVKM. The V gene end was trimmed by 5 bases and the J gene end by 1 base; junction bases not matched to a gene: 8. Looking up the rest from reference TRBV28 and TRBJ2-7 gives the full variable domain: DVKVTQSSRYLVKRTGEKVFLECVQDMDHENMFWYRQDPGLGLRLIYFSYDVKMKEKGDIPEGYSVSREKKERFSLILESASTNQTSMYLCASSMGQQDSYEQYFGPGTRLTVT.